These T cell receptor beta chains were read from a single sample in a study of CD8 T cells in ankylosing spondylitis. TCRdb ran MiXCR on the 5' RACE reads and lists one entry per CDR3 protein. Here the sample spans around 770,000 distinct CDR3 sequences, 15% to 20% being singletons. The sample comprised blood, either unsorted or a sorted T cell fraction (not recorded which). Receptors were obtained from a male donor with ankylosing spondylitis. Each CDR3 is given with its conserved first and last residue. The D gene is left open where the match is weak. Clone size is not always given. Where it is, it says once, few, many or a class for expanded clones.

v_gene	len	j_gene	abundance	d_gene	CDR3nt	CDR3aa
TRBV28	14	TRBJ2-7	once	TRBD2	TGTGCCAGCAAGCCAAGACTAGCTGTTTACGAGCAGTACTTC	CASKPRLAVYEQYF
TRBV11-2	18	TRBJ1-3	.	.	TGTGCCAGCAGCTTGTCATTCTTGGGGGGCGGCTCTGGAAACACCATATATTTT	CASSLSFLGGGSGNTIYF
TRBV6-1	13	TRBJ2-5	.	.	TGTGCCAGCACGGTCGTCCGAGGAGAGACCCAGTACTTC	CASTVVRGETQYF
TRBV12-3/TRBV12-4	11	TRBJ2-1	few	.	TGTGCCAGCAGTTTGACGGGGAGGCAGTTCTTC	CASSLTGRQFF
TRBV20-1	14	TRBJ2-5	.	.	TGCAGTGCTAACCCTAGGACCACGACGGAGACCCAGTACTTC	CSANPRTTTETQYF
TRBV7-6	14	TRBJ2-2	few	.	TGTGCCAGCAGCTCCATTTTAGCCACCGGGGAGCTGTTTTTT	CASSSILATGELFF
TRBV27	13	TRBJ1-2	.	.	TGTGCCAGCAGTAGTAGGTTCTTGGATGGCTACACCTTC	CASSSRFLDGYTF
TRBV7-2	12	TRBJ1-1	.	.	TGTGCCAGCAGGGAAGTGGGGACTGAAGCTTTCTTT	CASREVGTEAFF
TRBV5-5	16	TRBJ1-1	few	.	TGTGCCAGCAGCCCGAGAGGCCAGGGTGTGAACACTGAAGCTTTCTTT	CASSPRGQGVNTEAFF
TRBV27	19	TRBJ1-4	few	.	TGTGCCAGCAGCCGAACCCCCTTTGGAGCTTCAGCAACTAATGAAAAACTGTTTTTT	CASSRTPFGASATNEKLFF
TRBV21-1	16	TRBJ2-1	few	.	TGTGCCAGCAGCAAGACGGACAGGGCCCCCTACAATGAGCAGTTCTTC	CASSKTDRAPYNEQFF
TRBV6-1	14	TRBJ1-2	few	.	TGTGCCAGCAGTCCGACGGCGGGGGCCTATGGCTACACCTTC	CASSPTAGAYGYTF
TRBV20-1	15	TRBJ1-5	.	.	TGCAGTGCTAGAGTGTCCGACTATAGCAATCAGCCCCAGCATTTT	CSARVSDYSNQPQHF
TRBV20-1	13	TRBJ1-5	few	TRBD1	TGCAGTGCTCCTGGGACAGACAATCAGCCCCAGCATTTT	CSAPGTDNQPQHF
TRBV6-6	12	TRBJ1-1	few	.	TGTGCCAGCAGGGACGGACCTAATGAAGCTTTCTTT	CASRDGPNEAFF
TRBV21-1	17	TRBJ2-7	.	.	TGTGCCAGCCCTCTCGGGACTAGCGGGAGATGTACCTACGAGCAGTACTTC	CASPLGTSGRCTYEQYF
TRBV4-3	16	TRBJ2-1	.	.	TGCGCCAGCAGCCAAGATGGGCTAGCGTTCCCCCATGAGCAGTTCTTC	CASSQDGLAFPHEQFF
TRBV14	12	TRBJ1-1	.	.	TGTGCCAGCAGCCAACTCACCGCTGAAGCTTTCTTT	CASSQLTAEAFF
TRBV5-6	15	TRBJ1-1	few	.	TGTGCCAGCAGCTCATCCTCCGGTGATTGGGCTGAAGCTTTCTTT	CASSSSSGDWAEAFF
TRBV20-1	14	TRBJ1-1	few	TRBD1	TGCAGTGCTAGACAGGGGGCCATGAACACTGAAGCTTTCTTT	CSARQGAMNTEAFF
TRBV20-1	17	TRBJ1-1	few	.	TGCAGTGCTAGACCCGTGGGAAGGGCTGCTCGTAGGACTGAAGCTTTCTTT	CSARPVGRAARRTEAFF
TRBV15	17	TRBJ2-4	few	.	TGTGCCACCAGCAGAGATAAACTAGGAGGTTCCGGAAACATTCAGTACTTC	CATSRDKLGGSGNIQYF
TRBV12-3/TRBV12-4	14	TRBJ1-3	many	.	TGTGCCAGCAGCCTCCGAGGCTCTGGAAACACCATATATTTT	CASSLRGSGNTIYF
TRBV12-3/TRBV12-4	17	TRBJ2-1	.	TRBD1	TGTGCCAGCAGCCGGGGGACAGGGGGGGAACTTTACAATGAGCAGTTCTTC	CASSRGTGGELYNEQFF
TRBV4-3	15	TRBJ2-1	.	TRBD1	TGCGCCAGCAGCCAAGGCGGACAGGGGACGGATGAGCAGTTCTTC	CASSQGGQGTDEQFF
TRBV11-2	13	TRBJ1-6	.	.	TGTGCCAGCAGCCCCCTATGGAGTTCACCCCTCCACTTT	CASSPLWSSPLHF
TRBV7-9	16	TRBJ2-6	few	.	TGTGCCAGCAGCACCAACCGAGGTTCTGGGGCCAACGTCCTGACTTTC	CASSTNRGSGANVLTF
TRBV12-3/TRBV12-4	16	TRBJ2-3	.	TRBD1	TGTGCCAGCAGTAAGGGAAACAGGGGGAGGTCAGATACGCAGTATTTT	CASSKGNRGRSDTQYF